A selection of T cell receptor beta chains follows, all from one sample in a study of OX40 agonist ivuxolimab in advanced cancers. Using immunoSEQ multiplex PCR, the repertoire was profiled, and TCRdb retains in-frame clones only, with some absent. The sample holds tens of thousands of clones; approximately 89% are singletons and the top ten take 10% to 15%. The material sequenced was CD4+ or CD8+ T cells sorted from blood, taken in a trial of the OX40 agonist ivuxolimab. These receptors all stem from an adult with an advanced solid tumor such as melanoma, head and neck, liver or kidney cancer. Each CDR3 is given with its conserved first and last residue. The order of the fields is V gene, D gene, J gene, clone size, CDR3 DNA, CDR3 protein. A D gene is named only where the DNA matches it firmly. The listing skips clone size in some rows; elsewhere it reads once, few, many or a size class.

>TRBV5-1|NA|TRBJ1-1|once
TGCGCCAGCAGCCAGAACAGGAACTTGAACACTGAAGCTTTCTTT
CASSQNRNLNTEAFF
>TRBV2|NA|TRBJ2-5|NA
TGTGCCAGCAGCAGAGAACAAGAGACCCAGTACTTC
CASSREQETQYF
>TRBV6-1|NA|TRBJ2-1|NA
TGTGCCAGCAGTGACGACGGATACCTAGGGATAAATGAGCAGTTCTTC
CASSDDGYLGINEQFF
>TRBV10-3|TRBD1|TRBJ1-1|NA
TGTGCCATCAGTGACCGGGACAGGGTCATGAACACTGAAGCTTTCTTT
CAISDRDRVMNTEAFF
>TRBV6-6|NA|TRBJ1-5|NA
TGTGCCAGCAGTTACTCATCCAGCCTTAATCAGCCCCAGCATTTT
CASSYSSSLNQPQHF
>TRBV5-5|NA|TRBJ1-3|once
TGTGCCAGCAGCAACAGGGAAAGAAACACCATATATTTT
CASSNRERNTIYF
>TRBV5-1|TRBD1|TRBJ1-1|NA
TGCGCCAGCAGCTTGAGGACAGGGGGTAACACTGAAGCTTTCTTT
CASSLRTGGNTEAFF
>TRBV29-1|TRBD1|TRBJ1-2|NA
TGCAGCGTTGCCAGGGACAGGAGCTATGGCTACACCTTC
CSVARDRSYGYTF
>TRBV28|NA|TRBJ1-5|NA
TGTGCCAGCCGGGTGGGGGGTGGCAATCAGCCCCAGCATTTT
CASRVGGGNQPQHF
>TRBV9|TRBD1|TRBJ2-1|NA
TGTGCCAGCAGCGCCTCAGGGGGTAATGAGCAGTTCTTC
CASSASGGNEQFF
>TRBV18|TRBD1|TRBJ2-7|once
TGTGCCAGCTCACCTGGACAGGGGGTTTACGAGCAGTACTTC
CASSPGQGVYEQYF
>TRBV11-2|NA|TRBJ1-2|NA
TGTGCCAGCAGCTTAGTAGGGGGGGGAACGGAGGGCTACACCTTC
CASSLVGGGTEGYTF
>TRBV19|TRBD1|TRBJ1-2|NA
TGTGCCATTCAAACAGGGGGCAGCAACTATGGCTACACCTTC
CAIQTGGSNYGYTF
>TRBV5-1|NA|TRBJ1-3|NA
TGCGCCAGCAGCATCGGGACACCGAGCTCTGGAAACACCATATATTTT
CASSIGTPSSGNTIYF
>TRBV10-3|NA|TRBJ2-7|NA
TGTGCCATCAGTGAGTCGGGAGGCTCCTACGAGCAGTACTTC
CAISESGGSYEQYF